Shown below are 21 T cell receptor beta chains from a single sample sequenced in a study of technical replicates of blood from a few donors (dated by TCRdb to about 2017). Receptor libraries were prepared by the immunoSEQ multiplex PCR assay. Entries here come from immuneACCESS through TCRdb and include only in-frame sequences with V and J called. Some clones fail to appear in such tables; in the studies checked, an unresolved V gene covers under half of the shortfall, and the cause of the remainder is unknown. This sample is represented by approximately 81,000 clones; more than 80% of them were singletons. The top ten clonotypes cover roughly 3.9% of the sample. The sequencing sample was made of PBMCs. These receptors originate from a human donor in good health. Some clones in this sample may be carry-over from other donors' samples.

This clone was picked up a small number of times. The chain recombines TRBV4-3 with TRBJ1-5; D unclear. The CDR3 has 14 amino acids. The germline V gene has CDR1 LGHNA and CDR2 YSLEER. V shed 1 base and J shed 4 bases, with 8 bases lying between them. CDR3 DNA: TGCGCCAGCAGCCAAGGAGCGGGAAATCAGCCCCAGCATTTT. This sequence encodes CASSQGAGNQPQHF.

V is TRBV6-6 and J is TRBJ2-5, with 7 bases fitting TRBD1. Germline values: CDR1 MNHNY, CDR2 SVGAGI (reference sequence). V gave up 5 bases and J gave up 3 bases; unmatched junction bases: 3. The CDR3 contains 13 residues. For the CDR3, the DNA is TGTGCCAGCAGTCCAGACAGGGAAGAGACCCAGTACTTC. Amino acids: CASSPDREETQYF.

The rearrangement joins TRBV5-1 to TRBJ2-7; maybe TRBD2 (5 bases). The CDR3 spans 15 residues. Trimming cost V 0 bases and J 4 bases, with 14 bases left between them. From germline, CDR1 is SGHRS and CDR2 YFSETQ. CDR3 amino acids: CASSLAVLGVYEQYF. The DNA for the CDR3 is TGCGCCAGCAGCTTGGCCGTTCTCGGGGTATACGAGCAGTACTTC. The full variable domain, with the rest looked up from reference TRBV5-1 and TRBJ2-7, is KAGVTQTPRYLIKTRGQQVTLSCSPISGHRSVSWYQQTPGQGLQFLFEYFSETQRNKGNFPGRFSGRQFSNSRSEMNVSTLELGDSALYLCASSLAVLGVYEQYFGPGTRLTVT.

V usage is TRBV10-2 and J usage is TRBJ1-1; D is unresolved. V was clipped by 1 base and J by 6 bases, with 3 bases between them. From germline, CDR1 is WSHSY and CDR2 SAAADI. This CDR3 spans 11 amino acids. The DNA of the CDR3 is TGCGCCAGCAGTGAGTACTCTGAAGCTTTCTTT. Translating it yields CASSEYSEAFF.

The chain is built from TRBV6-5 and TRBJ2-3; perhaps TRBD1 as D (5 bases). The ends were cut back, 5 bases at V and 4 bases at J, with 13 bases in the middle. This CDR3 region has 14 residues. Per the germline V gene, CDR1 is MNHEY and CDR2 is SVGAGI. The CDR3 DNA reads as TGTGCCAGCAGTGATCCAGGGCTAGCAGATACGCAGTATTTT. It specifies CASSDPGLADTQYF.

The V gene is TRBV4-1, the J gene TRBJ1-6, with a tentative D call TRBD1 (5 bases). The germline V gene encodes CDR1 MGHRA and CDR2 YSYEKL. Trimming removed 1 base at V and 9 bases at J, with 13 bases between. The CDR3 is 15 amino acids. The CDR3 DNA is TGCGCCAGCAGCCAAGCCGACATCGGGGGTTCACCCCTCCACTTT. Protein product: CASSQADIGGSPLHF.

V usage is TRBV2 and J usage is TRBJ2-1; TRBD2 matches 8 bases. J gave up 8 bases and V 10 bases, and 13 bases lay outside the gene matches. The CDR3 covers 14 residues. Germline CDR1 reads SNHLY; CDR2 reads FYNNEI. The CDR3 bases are TGTGCCACCGGGAGGGGACCACCCTCGGATGAGCAGTTCTTC. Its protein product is CATGRGPPSDEQFF.

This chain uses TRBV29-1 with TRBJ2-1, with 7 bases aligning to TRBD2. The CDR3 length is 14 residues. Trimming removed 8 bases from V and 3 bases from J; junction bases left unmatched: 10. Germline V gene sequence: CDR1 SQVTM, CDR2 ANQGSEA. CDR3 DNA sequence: TGCAGCTCCTCCCTAGCGGAGATCTACAATGAGCAGTTCTTC. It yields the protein CSSSLAEIYNEQFF.

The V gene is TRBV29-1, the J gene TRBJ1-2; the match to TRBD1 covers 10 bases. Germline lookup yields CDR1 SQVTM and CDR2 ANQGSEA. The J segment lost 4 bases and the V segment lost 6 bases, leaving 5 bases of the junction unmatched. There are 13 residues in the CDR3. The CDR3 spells CSVDRGRGYGYTF. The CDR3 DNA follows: TGCAGCGTCGACAGGGGGCGAGGCTATGGCTACACCTTC.

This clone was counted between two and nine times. The CDR3 nucleotides are TGTGCCAGCAGCTTCGGAGTCTATGGCTACACCTTC. Residues: CASSFGVYGYTF. V is TRBV7-9 and J is TRBJ1-2; no clear D gene. Germline V gene data show CDR1 as SEHNR and CDR2 as FQNEAQ (reference sequence). Trimming pared 3 bases from V and 4 bases from J, leaving 6 bases between. The CDR3 consists of 12 residues.

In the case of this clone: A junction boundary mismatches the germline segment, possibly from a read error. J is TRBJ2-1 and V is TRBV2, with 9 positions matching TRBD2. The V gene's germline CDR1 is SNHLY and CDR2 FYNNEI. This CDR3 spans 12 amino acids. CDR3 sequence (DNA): TGTGCCAGCAGTGGATTGGCGGGAGGGAAAATCTTC. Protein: CASSGLAGGKIF.

CDR3: CASSFSGDSYEQYF. The CDR3 nucleotides are TGCGCCAGCAGCTTTAGCGGGGACTCCTACGAGCAGTACTTC. The gene calls are TRBV5-1 and TRBJ2-7; the match to TRBD2 covers 8 bases. V was pared by 2 bases and J by 0 bases, with 1 base of the junction left unmatched. The V gene's germline CDR1 is SGHRS and CDR2 YFSETQ. The length of the CDR3 is 14 residues. Combining the CDR3 with reference TRBV5-1 and TRBJ2-7 gives the whole variable domain KAGVTQTPRYLIKTRGQQVTLSCSPISGHRSVSWYQQTPGQGLQFLFEYFSETQRNKGNFPGRFSGRQFSNSRSEMNVSTLELGDSALYLCASSFSGDSYEQYFGPGTRLTVT.

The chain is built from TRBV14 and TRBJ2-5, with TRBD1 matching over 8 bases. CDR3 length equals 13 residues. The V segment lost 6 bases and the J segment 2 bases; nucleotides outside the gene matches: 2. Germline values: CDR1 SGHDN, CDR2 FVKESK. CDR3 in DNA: TGTGCCAGCAGGCGGACAGGGCAAGAGACCCAGTACTTC. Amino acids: CASRRTGQETQYF. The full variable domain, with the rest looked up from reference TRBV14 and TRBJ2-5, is EAGVTQFPSHSVIEKGQTVTLRCDPISGHDNLYWYRRVMGKEIKFLLHFVKESKQDESGMPNNRFLAERTGGTYSTLKVQPAELEDSGVYFCASRRTGQETQYFGPGTRLLVL.

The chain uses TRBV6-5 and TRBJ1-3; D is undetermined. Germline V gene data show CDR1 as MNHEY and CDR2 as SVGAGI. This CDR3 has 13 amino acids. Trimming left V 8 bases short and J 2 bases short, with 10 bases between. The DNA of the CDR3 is TGTGCCAGCCAGAAATTTCCTGGAAACACCATATATTTT. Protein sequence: CASQKFPGNTIYF.

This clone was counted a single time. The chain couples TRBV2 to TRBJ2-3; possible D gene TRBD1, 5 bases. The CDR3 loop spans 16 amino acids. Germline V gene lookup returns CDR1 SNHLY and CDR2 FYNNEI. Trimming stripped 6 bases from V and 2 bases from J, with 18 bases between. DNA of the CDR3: TGTGCCAGCAGCCAAAACTTTAGGGGTAACACAGATACGCAGTATTTT. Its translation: CASSQNFRGNTDTQYF.

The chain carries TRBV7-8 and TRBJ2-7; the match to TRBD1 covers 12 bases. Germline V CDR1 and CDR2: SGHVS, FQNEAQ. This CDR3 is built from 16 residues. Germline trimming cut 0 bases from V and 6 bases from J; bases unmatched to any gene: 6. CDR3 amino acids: CASSLASGTGGGEQYF. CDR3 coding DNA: TGTGCCAGCAGCTTAGCCTCCGGGACAGGGGGCGGCGAGCAGTACTTC.

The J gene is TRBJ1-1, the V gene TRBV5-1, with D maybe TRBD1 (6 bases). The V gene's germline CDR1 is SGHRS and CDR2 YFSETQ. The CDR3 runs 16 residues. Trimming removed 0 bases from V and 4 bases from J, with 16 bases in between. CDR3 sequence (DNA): TGCGCCAGCAGCTTGGATGGGGACATACTCAGCACTGAAGCTTTCTTT. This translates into CASSLDGDILSTEAFF.

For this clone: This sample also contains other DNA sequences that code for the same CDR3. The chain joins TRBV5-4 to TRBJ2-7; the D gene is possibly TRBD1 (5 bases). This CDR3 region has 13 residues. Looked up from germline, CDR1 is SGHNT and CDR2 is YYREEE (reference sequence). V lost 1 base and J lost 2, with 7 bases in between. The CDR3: CASSLQGTYEQYF. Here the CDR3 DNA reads TGTGCCAGCAGCTTGCAGGGAACCTACGAGCAGTACTTC.

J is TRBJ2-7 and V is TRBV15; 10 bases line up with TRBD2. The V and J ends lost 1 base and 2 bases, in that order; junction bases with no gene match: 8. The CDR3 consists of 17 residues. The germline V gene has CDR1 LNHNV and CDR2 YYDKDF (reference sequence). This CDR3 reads CATSRASGSGGAYEQYF. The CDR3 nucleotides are TGTGCCACCAGCAGAGCTTCAGGAAGCGGGGGGGCCTACGAGCAGTACTTC. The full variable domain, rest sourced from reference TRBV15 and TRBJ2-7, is DAMVIQNPRYQVTQFGKPVTLSCSQTLNHNVMYWYQQKSSQAPKLLFHYYDKDFNNEADTPDNFQSRRPNTSFCFLDIRSPGLGDTAMYLCATSRASGSGGAYEQYFGPGTRLTVT.

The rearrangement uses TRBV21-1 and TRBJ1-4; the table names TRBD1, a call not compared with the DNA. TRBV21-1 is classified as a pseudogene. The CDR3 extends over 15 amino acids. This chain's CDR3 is CAEPWVGQRGEKLFF. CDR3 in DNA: TGTGCCGAGCCGTGGGTGGGACAGCGAGGCGAAAAACTGTTTTTT.

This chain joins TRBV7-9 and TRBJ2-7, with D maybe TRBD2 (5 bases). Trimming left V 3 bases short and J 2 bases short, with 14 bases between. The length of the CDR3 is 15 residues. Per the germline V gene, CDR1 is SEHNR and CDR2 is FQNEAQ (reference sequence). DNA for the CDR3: TGTGCCAGCAGCTTTCGATCGGGGAAGGCCTACGAGCAGTACTTC. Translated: CASSFRSGKAYEQYF.